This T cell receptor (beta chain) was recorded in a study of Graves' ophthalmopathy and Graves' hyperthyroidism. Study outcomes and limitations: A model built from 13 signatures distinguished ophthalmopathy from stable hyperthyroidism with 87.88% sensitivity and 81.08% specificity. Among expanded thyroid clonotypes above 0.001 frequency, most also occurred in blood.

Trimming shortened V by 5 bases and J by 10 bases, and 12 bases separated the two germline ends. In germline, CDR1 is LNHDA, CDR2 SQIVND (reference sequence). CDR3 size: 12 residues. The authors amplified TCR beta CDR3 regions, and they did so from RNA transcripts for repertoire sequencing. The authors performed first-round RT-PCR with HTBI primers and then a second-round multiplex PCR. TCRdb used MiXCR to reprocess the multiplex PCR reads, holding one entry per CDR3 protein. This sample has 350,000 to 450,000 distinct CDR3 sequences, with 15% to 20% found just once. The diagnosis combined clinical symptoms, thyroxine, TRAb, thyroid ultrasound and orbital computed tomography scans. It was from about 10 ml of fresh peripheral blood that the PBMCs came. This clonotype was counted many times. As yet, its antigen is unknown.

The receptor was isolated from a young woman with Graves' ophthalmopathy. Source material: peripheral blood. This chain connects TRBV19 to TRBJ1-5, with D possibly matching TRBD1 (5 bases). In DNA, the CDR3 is TGTGCCAGTAGTCCTCGGGGCGGACCCCAGCATTTT. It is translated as CASSPRGGPQHF.